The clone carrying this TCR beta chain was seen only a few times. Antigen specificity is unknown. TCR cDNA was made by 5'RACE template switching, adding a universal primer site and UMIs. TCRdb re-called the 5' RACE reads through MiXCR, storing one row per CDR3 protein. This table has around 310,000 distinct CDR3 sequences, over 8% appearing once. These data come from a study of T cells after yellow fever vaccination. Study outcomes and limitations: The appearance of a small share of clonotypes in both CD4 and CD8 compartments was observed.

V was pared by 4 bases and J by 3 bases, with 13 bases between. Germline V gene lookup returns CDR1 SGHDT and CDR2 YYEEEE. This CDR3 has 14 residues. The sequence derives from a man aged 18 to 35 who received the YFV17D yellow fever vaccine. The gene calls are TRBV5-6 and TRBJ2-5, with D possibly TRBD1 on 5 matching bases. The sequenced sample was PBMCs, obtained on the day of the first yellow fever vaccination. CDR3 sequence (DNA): TGTGCCAGCAGCCTTAACTCAGGGAAAGAGACCCAGTACTTC. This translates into CASSLNSGKETQYF.